These T cell receptor beta chains were read from a single sample in a study of blood T cell repertoires in COVID-19. The assay was immunoSEQ multiplex PCR, and TCRdb's table has in-frame clones only and misses some. The sample carries some 200,000 clones, roughly 90% recorded once. Sequencing was done on a sample of peripheral blood. All receptors come from a woman between 65 and 79 years old with acute or convalescent COVID-19. CDR3s leave out the opening cysteine and the closing phenylalanine or tryptophan. Where a row states a size, it is once, few, many or the class of an expanded clone; other rows omit it.

>TRBV5-4|TRBJ1-6|.
ASATRNDSPLH
>TRBV4-1|TRBJ1-2|.
ASSQPLAGKYGGYT
>TRBV7-2|TRBJ1-3|.
ASSLGTGKGNTIY
>TRBV5-1|TRBJ1-1|.
ASSLQGQTNTEAF
>TRBV11-2|TRBJ2-6|.
ASSSVRPGVAGANVLT
>TRBV10-3|TRBJ2-2|.
AISVGTETGELF
>TRBV19|TRBJ1-5|.
ASSTDHSNQPQH
>TRBV2|TRBJ2-7|.
ASSSQGGQY
>TRBV6-4|TRBJ1-2|few
ASRKTDRDNYGYT
>TRBV18|TRBJ1-6|.
ASSQIRDTSSYNSPLH
>TRBV24-1|TRBJ2-1|.
ATSDTGLAGEQF
>TRBV18|TRBJ2-3|.
ASSPPGSGRISDTQY
>TRBV5-5|TRBJ1-4|.
ASSPSGGQGKLF
>TRBV6-4|TRBJ1-6|.
ANTTGGKSPLH
>TRBV2|TRBJ2-7|.
ASRVSGGTYEQY
>TRBV7-9|TRBJ2-5|.
ASSRASGQETQY
>TRBV5-1|TRBJ2-7|once
ASSWDTIYEQY
>TRBV6-5|TRBJ1-6|once
ASRDRGPRNSPLH
>TRBV11-3|TRBJ2-1|.
ASSSGPGTVYGEQF
>TRBV28|TRBJ2-6|.
ASRAGGANVLT
>TRBV12-3/TRBV12-4|TRBJ2-3|.
ASSLTWEKQY
>TRBV19|TRBJ2-3|.
ASSLGFQRGTDTQY
>TRBV11-2|TRBJ1-2|.
ASSLVMTGGVANYGYT
>TRBV27|TRBJ1-2|.
ASSLRGLDGYT
>TRBV4-1|TRBJ2-1|.
ASSHRRGNSYNEQF
>TRBV19|TRBJ2-1|.
ASSLRTGLNEQF
>TRBV29-1|TRBJ1-1|.
SVAEQGGSTEAF
>TRBV6-5|TRBJ1-4|.
ASRKREALDEKLF
>TRBV5-1|TRBJ1-1|.
ASSAGQGYTEAF
>TRBV29-1|TRBJ2-2|few
SAGQGSNTGELF
>TRBV5-1|TRBJ2-1|.
ASSFIAGANNEQF
>TRBV5-6|TRBJ2-7|few
ASSRKDREYEQY
>TRBV3-1/TRBV3-2|TRBJ2-6|.
ASSQVYTGTGANVLT
>TRBV19|TRBJ1-2|few
ASSIARQALYGYT
>TRBV6-5|TRBJ1-2|.
ASNIRTGNYGYT
>TRBV3-1/TRBV3-2|TRBJ2-7|.
ASSQYYEQY
>TRBV6-5|TRBJ2-7|.
ASSAVGGMSYEQY
>TRBV7-2|TRBJ2-1|.
ASSLAPGQGHEQF
>TRBV2|TRBJ2-3|.
ASGGASGSRTDTQY
>TRBV11-3|TRBJ2-7|.
ASSLVSGGIMYEQY
>TRBV6-5|TRBJ1-2|.
ASSAEAGGYT
>TRBV7-6|TRBJ2-7|.
ASGLAGSYEQY
>TRBV11-2|TRBJ1-2|few
ASSSGTSNLLA
>TRBV7-2|TRBJ2-2|.
ASSLMLGLITGELF
>TRBV7-8|TRBJ2-3|.
ASSTWTGSSTDTQY
>TRBV3-1/TRBV3-2|TRBJ1-6|.
ASATTGHESPLH
>TRBV7-2|TRBJ2-3|once
ASSYGAGSTDTQY
>TRBV28|TRBJ1-2|.
ASSPQGQGYSYGYT
>TRBV5-1|TRBJ1-4|.
ASSLGQGQEKLF
>TRBV11-1|TRBJ2-1|.
ASSLFVQGSEQF
>TRBV3-1/TRBV3-2|TRBJ2-2|.
ASSQEPGASSGGELF
>TRBV6-2/TRBV6-3|TRBJ1-2|.
ASSPDSYGYT
>TRBV6-5|TRBJ1-2|.
ASRDSFGYGYT